This T cell receptor beta chain emerged from a study of tumor-infiltrating lymphocytes in primary liver carcinoma. Turning to the study itself: Samples had roughly 3.5 to 7.5 million productive TCRbeta reads, comparable between tissue types.

The input was 500 ng total RNA; TCR beta cDNA was made from it with a constant-region primer. Three rounds of nested multiplex PCR with slightly modified ARM-PCR produced TCR beta libraries. Rounds one and two of PCR, each of approximately 11 cycles, were primed with TRBV1-TRBV30 forward primers and a C-beta reverse primer. TCRdb re-called the multiplex PCR reads with MiXCR, one entry per CDR3 protein. The table records more than 75,000 distinct CDR3 sequences, around 70% of them present only once. Extraction of RNA together with DNA used 20-30 mg of unsorted bulk tissue. V lost 5 bases to trimming and J lost 7 bases, with 23 bases between them. This CDR3 is built from 16 residues. Germline V lookup: CDR1 GTSNPN, CDR2 SVGIG (reference sequence).

The chain couples TRBV30 to TRBJ2-2; TRBD2 might be the D (6 bases). Sequencing was carried out using liver tumor tissue from sampling region 1. The sample's subset: tumor region T1, superior pole. This TCR derives from a middle-aged man with primary liver carcinoma and hepatitis B virus infection. CDR3 in DNA: TGTGCCTGGGGTCTTGCGACTGCGGGGCTTCTCGGGGAGCTGTTTTTT. It yields the protein CAWGLATAGLLGELFF.